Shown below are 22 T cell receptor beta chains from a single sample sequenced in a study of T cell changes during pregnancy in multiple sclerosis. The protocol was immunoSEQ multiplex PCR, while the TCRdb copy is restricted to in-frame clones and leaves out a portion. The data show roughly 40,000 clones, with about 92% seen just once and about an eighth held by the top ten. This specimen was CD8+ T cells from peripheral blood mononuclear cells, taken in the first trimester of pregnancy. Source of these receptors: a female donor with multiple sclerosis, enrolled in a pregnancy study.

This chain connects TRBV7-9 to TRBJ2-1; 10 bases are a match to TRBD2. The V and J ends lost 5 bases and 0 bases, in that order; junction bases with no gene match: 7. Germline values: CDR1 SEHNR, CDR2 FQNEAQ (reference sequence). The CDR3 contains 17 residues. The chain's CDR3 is CASSLSGGALSYNEQFF. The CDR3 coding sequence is TGTGCCAGCAGCCTGAGCGGGGGGGCCCTCTCCTACAATGAGCAGTTCTTC. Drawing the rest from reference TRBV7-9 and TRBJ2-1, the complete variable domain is DTGVSQNPRHKITKRGQNVTFRCDPISEHNRLYWYRQTLGQGPEFLTYFQNEAQLEKSRLLSDRFSAERPKGSFSTLEIQRTEQGDSAMYLCASSLSGGALSYNEQFFGPGTRLTVL.

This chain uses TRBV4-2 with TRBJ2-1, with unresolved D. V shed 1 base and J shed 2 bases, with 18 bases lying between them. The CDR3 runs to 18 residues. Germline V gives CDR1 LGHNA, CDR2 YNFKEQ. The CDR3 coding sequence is TGTGCCAGCAGCCAAGGAAAGGATAGACGAGGTCCCTACAATGAGCAGTTCTTC. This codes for CASSQGKDRRGPYNEQFF.

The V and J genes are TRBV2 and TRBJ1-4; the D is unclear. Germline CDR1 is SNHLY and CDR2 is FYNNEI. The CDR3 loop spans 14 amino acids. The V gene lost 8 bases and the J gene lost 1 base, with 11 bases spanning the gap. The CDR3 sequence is CASLRRGTNEKLFF. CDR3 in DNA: TGTGCCAGCCTGAGACGGGGAACTAATGAAAAACTGTTTTTT.

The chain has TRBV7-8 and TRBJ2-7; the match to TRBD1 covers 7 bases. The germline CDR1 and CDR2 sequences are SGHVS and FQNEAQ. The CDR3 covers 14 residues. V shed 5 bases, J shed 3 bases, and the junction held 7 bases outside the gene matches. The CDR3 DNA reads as TGTGCCAGCAGCGTGGGGGCAGGGGGCTACGAGCAGTACTTC. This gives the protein CASSVGAGGYEQYF.

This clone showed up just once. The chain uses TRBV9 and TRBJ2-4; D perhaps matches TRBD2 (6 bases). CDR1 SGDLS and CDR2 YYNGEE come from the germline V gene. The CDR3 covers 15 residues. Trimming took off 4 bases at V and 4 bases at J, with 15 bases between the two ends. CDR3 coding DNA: TGTGCCAGCAGCTCCTCGCGGGATATGAAAAACATTCAGTACTTC. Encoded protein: CASSSSRDMKNIQYF. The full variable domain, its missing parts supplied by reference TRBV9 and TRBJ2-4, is DSGVTQTPKHLITATGQRVTLRCSPRSGDLSVYWYQQSLDQGLQFLIQYYNGEERAKGNILERFSAQQFPDLHSELNLSSLELGDSALYFCASSSSRDMKNIQYFGAGTRLSVL.

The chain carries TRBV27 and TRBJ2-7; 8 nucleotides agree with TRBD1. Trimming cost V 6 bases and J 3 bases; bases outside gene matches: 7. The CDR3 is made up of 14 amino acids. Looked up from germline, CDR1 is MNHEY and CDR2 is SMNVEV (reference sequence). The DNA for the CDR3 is TGTGCCAGCAGCCCAGGGGGCCACGGCTACGAGCAGTACTTC. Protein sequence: CASSPGGHGYEQYF.

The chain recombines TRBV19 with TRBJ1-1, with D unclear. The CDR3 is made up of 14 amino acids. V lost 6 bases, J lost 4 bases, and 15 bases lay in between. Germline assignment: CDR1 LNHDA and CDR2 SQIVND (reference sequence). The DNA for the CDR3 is TGTGCCAGTAGCCCCGAGGCAGCCTTCACTGAAGCTTTCTTT. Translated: CASSPEAAFTEAFF. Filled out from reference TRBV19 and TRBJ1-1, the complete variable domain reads DGGITQSPKYLFRKEGQNVTLSCEQNLNHDAMYWYRQDPGQGLRLIYYSQIVNDFQKGDIAEGYSVSREKKESFPLTVTSAQKNPTAFYLCASSPEAAFTEAFFGQGTRLTVV.

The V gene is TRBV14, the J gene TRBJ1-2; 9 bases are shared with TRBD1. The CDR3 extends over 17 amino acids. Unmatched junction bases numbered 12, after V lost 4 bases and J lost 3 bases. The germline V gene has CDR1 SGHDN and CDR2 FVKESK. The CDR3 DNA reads TGTGCCAGCAGCCGGGACACAGGGGGCGCCCCTTACTATGGCTACACCTTC. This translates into CASSRDTGGAPYYGYTF.

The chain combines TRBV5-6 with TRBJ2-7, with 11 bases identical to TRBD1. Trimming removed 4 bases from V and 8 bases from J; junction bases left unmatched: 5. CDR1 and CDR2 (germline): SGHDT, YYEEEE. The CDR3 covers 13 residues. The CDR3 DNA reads TGTGCCAGCAGCCATGGGACAGGGGGACAGCAGTACTTC. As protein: CASSHGTGGQQYF.

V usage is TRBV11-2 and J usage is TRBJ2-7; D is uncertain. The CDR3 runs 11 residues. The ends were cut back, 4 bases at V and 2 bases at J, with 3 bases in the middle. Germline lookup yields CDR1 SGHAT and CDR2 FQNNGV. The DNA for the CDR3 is TGTGCCAGCAGCTCAACCTACGAGCAGTACTTC. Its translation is CASSSTYEQYF. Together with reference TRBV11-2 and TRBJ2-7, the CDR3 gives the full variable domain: EAGVAQSPRYKIIEKRQSVAFWCNPISGHATLYWYQQILGQGPKLLIQFQNNGVVDDSQLPKDRFSAERLKGVDSTLKIQPAKLEDSAVYLCASSSTYEQYFGPGTRLTVT.

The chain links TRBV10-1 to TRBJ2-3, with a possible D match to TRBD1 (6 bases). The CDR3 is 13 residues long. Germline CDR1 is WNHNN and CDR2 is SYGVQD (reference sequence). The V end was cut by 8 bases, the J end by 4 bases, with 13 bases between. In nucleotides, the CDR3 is TGCGCCAGCCAGAGATACAGGGCAGATACGCAGTATTTT. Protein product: CASQRYRADTQYF.

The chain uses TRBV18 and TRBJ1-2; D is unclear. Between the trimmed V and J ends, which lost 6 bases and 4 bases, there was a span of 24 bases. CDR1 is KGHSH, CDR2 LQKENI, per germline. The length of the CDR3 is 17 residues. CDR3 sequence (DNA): TGTGCCAGCTCTACCGGTAAGCGACCCGGATCATCCTATGGCTACACCTTC. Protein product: CASSTGKRPGSSYGYTF.

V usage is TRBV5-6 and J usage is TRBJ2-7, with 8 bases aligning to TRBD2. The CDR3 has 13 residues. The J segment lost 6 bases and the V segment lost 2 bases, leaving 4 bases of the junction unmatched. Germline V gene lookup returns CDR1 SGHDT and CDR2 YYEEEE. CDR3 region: CASSFGTSGEQYF. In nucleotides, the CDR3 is TGTGCCAGCAGCTTTGGGACTAGTGGCGAGCAGTACTTC.

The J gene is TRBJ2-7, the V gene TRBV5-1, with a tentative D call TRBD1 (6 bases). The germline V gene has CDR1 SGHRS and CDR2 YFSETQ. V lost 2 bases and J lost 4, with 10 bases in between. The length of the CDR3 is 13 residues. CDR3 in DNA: TGCGCCAGCAGCTTCGGACAGAGATACGAGCAGTACTTC. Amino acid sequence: CASSFGQRYEQYF.

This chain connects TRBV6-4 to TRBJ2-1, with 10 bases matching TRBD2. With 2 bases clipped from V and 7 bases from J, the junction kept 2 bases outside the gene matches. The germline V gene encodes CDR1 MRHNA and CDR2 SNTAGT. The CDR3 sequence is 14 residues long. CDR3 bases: TGTGCCAGCAGTGACGCACTAGCGGGAAATGAGCAGTTCTTC. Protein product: CASSDALAGNEQFF.

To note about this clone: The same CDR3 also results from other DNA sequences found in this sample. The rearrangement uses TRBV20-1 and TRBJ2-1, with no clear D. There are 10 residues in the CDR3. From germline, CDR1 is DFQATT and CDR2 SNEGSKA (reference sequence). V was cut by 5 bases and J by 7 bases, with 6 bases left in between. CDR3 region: CSAPLNEQFF. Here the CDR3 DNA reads TGCAGTGCTCCTCTGAATGAGCAGTTCTTC.

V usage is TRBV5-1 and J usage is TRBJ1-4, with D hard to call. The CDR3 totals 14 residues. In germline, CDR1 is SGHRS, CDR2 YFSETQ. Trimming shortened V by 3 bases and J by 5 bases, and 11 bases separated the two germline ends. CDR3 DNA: TGCGCCAGCAGCTCTAGTTACGGGAATGAAAAACTGTTTTTT. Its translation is CASSSSYGNEKLFF. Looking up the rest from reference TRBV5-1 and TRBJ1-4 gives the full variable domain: KAGVTQTPRYLIKTRGQQVTLSCSPISGHRSVSWYQQTPGQGLQFLFEYFSETQRNKGNFPGRFSGRQFSNSRSEMNVSTLELGDSALYLCASSSSYGNEKLFFGSGTQLSVL.

The CDR3 bases are TGCGCCAGCAGTACCGGACAGGTCTACGAGCAGTACTTC. Amino acids: CASSTGQVYEQYF. The genes are TRBV10-2 and TRBJ2-7, with TRBD1 matching over 7 bases. This CDR3 has 13 residues. J gave up 3 bases and V 5 bases, and 4 bases lay outside the gene matches. Per the germline V gene, CDR1 is WSHSY and CDR2 is SAAADI.

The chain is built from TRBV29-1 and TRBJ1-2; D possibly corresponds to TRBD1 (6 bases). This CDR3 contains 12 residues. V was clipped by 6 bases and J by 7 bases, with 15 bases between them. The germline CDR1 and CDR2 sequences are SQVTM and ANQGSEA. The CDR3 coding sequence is TGCAGCGTAACAACAGGGAGGGGTGGCTACACCTTC. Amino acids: CSVTTGRGGYTF.

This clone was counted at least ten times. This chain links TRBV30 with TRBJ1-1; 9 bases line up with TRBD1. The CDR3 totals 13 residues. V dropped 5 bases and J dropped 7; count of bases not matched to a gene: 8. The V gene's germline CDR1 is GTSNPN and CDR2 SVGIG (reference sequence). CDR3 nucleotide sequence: TGTGCCTGGTCGGGGACAGGGCTGATTGAAGCTTTCTTT. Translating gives CAWSGTGLIEAFF.

CDR3 in DNA: TGTGCCAGCAGTGAGGGACTGAAGAACACCGGGGAGCTGTTTTTT. Translated: CASSEGLKNTGELFF. V is TRBV2 and J is TRBJ2-2; D may be TRBD2 (6 bases). CDR1 SNHLY and CDR2 FYNNEI come from the germline V gene. CDR3 length equals 15 residues. Trimming took off 3 bases at V and 1 base at J, with 9 bases between the two ends.

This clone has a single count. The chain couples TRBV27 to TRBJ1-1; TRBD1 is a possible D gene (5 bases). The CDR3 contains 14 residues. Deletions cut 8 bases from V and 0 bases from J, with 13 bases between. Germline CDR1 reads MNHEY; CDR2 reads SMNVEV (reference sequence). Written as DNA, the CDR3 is TGTGCCAGCTCTCAGGGCGAGATGAACACTGAAGCTTTCTTT. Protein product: CASSQGEMNTEAFF.